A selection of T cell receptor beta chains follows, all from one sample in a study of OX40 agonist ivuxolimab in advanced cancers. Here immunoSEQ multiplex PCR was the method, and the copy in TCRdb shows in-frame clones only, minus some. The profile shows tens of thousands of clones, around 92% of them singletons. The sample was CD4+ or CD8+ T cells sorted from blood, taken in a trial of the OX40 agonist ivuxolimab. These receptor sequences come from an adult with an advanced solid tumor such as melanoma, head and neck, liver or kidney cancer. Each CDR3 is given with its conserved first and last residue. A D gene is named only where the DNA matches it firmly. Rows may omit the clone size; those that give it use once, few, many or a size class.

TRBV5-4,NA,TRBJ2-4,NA,CASSLQGLSKNIQYF,TGTGCCAGCAGTCTGCAGGGTTTGTCCAAAAACATTCAGTACTTC
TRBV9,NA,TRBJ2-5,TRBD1,CASSDDRVQETQYF,TGTGCCAGCAGCGACGACAGGGTCCAAGAGACCCAGTACTTC
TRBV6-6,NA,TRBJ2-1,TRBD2,CASSYLASGRGGEQFF,TGTGCCAGCAGTTACTTGGCTAGCGGGAGGGGGGGTGAGCAGTTCTTC
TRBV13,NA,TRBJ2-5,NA,CASSPQGIGGETQYF,TGTGCCAGCAGCCCCCAGGGGATTGGGGGGGAGACCCAGTACTTC
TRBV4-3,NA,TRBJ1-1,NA,CASSQGLGIPNTEAFF,TGCGCCAGCAGCCAAGGCTTGGGGATCCCGAACACTGAAGCTTTCTTT
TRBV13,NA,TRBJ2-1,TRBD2,CASSRTSGYNEQFF,TGTGCCAGCAGCCGGACTAGCGGCTACAATGAGCAGTTCTTC
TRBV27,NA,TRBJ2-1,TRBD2,CASSPPGLAGTEQFF,TGTGCCAGCAGTCCCCCGGGACTAGCGGGTACGGAGCAGTTCTTC
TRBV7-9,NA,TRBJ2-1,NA,CASSLGADRQQFF,TGTGCCAGCAGCTTAGGGGCGGACAGACAGCAGTTCTTC
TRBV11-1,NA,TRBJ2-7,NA,CASSSVGEQYF,TGTGCCAGCAGCTCGGTTGGCGAGCAGTACTTC
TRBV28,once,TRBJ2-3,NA,CASTSRQVVNTQYF,TGTGCCAGCACGTCTCGACAGGTTGTGAATACGCAGTATTTT
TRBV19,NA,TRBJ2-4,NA,CASEAKNIQYF,TGTGCCAGTGAAGCCAAAAACATTCAGTACTTC
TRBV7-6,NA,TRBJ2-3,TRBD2,CASSLGTSGSDTQYF,TGTGCCAGCAGCTTAGGGACTAGCGGGTCGGATACGCAGTATTTT
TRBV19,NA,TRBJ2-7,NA,CASSIAGDSYEQYF,TGTGCCAGTAGTATAGCAGGGGACTCCTACGAGCAGTACTTC
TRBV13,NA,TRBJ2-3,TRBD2,CASSLGLAGWTDTQYF,TGTGCCAGCAGCCTCGGACTAGCGGGATGGACAGATACGCAGTATTTT
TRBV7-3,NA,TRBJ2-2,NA,CASSPWGLAGVNTGELFF,TGTGCCAGCAGCCCATGGGGGTTGGCGGGCGTGAACACCGGGGAGCTGTTTTTT
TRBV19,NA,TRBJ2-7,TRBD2,CASSRGLAGGPGSEQYF,TGTGCCAGTAGTAGGGGACTAGCGGGAGGGCCTGGTAGCGAGCAGTACTTC
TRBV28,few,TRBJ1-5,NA,CASSSQPQHF,TGTGCCAGCAGTTCGCAGCCCCAGCATTTT
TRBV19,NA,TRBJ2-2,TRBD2,CASTNILAGVSGELFF,TGTGCCAGTACCAACATACTAGCGGGAGTTTCCGGGGAGCTGTTTTTT
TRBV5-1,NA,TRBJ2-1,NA,CASSLESVGNNEQFF,TGCGCCAGCAGCTTGGAAAGCGTGGGTAACAATGAGCAGTTCTTC
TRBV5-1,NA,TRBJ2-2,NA,CASSSDTDVNTGELFF,TGCGCCAGCAGCTCTGATACAGATGTGAACACCGGGGAGCTGTTTTTT
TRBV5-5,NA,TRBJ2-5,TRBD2,CASSLAGGGTQYF,TGTGCCAGCAGCTTAGCGGGAGGGGGGACCCAGTACTTC
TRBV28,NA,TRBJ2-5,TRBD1,CASSPGSKTGYQETQYF,TGTGCCAGCAGTCCAGGATCCAAGACAGGGTACCAAGAGACCCAGTACTTC
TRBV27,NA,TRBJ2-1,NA,CASKVGTSYNEQFF,TGTGCCAGCAAGGTCGGGACATCCTACAATGAGCAGTTCTTC
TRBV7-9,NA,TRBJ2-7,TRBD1,CASMDRGSYEQYF,TGTGCCAGTATGGACAGGGGATCCTACGAGCAGTACTTC
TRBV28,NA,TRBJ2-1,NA,CASSLSILRETRNTEQFF,TGTGCCAGCAGTTTATCCATCTTACGGGAGACGCGTAATACTGAGCAGTTCTTC
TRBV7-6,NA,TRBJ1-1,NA,CASSLGQGADTEAFF,TGTGCCAGCAGCTTAGGTCAGGGAGCGGACACTGAAGCTTTCTTT
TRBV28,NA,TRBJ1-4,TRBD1,CATEPAGGNEKLFF,TGTGCCACCGAGCCGGCAGGGGGGAATGAAAAACTGTTTTTT
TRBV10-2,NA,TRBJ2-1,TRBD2,CASSEMTSGDNEQFF,TGCGCCAGCAGTGAGATGACTAGCGGAGACAATGAGCAGTTCTTC
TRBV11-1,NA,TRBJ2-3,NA,CASSFPAVSTDTQYF,TGTGCCAGCAGCTTCCCGGCTGTCAGCACAGATACGCAGTATTTT
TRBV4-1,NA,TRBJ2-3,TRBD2,CASSPRLAGGGTQYF,TGCGCCAGCAGCCCTCGACTAGCGGGAGGGGGTACGCAGTATTTT
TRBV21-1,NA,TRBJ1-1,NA,CASSNRGCSEAFF,TGTGCCAGCAGCAACCGAGGGTGTAGTGAAGCTTTCTTT
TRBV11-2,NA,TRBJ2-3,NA,CASSLDPGLDTQYF,TGTGCCAGCAGCTTAGATCCGGGACTAGATACGCAGTATTTT
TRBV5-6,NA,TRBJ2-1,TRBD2,CASSEGTSGKSYNEQFF,TGTGCCAGCAGCGAAGGGACTAGCGGAAAATCCTACAATGAGCAGTTCTTC
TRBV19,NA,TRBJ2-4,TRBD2,CASSITGGTAKNIQYF,TGTGCCAGTAGTATAACGGGGGGAACCGCCAAAAACATTCAGTACTTC
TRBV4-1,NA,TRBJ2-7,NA,CASSQDQQGLYEQYF,TGCGCCAGCAGCCAAGATCAACAGGGACTTTACGAGCAGTACTTC
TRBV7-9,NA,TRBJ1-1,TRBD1,CASSSRGMDTEAFF,TGTGCCAGCAGCTCCAGGGGGATGGACACTGAAGCTTTCTTT
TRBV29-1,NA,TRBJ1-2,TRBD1,CSAAEGQNNYGYTF,TGCAGCGCGGCCGAGGGACAGAACAACTATGGCTACACCTTC
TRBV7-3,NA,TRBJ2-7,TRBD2,CASSLNGGSSYEQYF,TGTGCCAGCAGCTTGAACGGCGGGAGCTCCTACGAGCAGTACTTC
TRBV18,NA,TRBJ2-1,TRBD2,CASSSSSGSSYNEQFF,TGTGCCAGCTCCTCCTCTAGCGGTAGCTCCTACAATGAGCAGTTCTTC
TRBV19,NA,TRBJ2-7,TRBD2,CASSSRSGSAPPEQYF,TGTGCCAGTAGTTCCCGGAGCGGGAGCGCCCCTCCCGAGCAGTACTTC